A selection of T cell receptor beta chains follows, all from one sample in a study of blood T cell repertoires in COVID-19. Sequencing used immunoSEQ multiplex PCR; TCRdb keeps in-frame clones, though not all of them. The data show roughly 190,000 clones, with approximately 73% seen just once and 17% held by the top ten. Sequencing was performed on PBMCs or T cells enriched from blood (not recorded which). The source of these receptors is a woman aged 45 to 65 with acute COVID-19. The CDR3 runs from the conserved cysteine through the conserved F or W. Each record gives: CDR3 DNA, CDR3 protein, V gene, D gene, CDR3 length, clone size, J gene. D genes are given only for firm matches. Clone size is stated in some rows and not others, as once, few, many or a class when expanded.

DNA: TGTGCCAGCAGCTTCACGACAGGGGGCACTGAAGCTTTCTTT; CDR3: CASSFTTGGTEAFF; V: TRBV3-1/TRBV3-2; D: TRBD1; length: 14; size: NA; J: TRBJ1-1
DNA: TGTGCCAGCCGGCGGGGGGATTCTGGAAACACCATATATTTT; CDR3: CASRRGDSGNTIYF; V: TRBV2; D: NA; length: 14; size: NA; J: TRBJ1-3
DNA: TGTGCCAGCAACCCCCAGGGGGCGAACACCGGGGAGCTGTTTTTT; CDR3: CASNPQGANTGELFF; V: TRBV6-5; D: TRBD1; length: 15; size: NA; J: TRBJ2-2
DNA: TGTGCCAGCAGCCCGGACAGTAATCAGCCCCAGCATTTT; CDR3: CASSPDSNQPQHF; V: TRBV7-2; D: NA; length: 13; size: NA; J: TRBJ1-5
DNA: TGCGCCAGCAGCTTGGGGGCTCAGGGGGCGGATACGCAGTATTTT; CDR3: CASSLGAQGADTQYF; V: TRBV5-1; D: TRBD1; length: 15; size: NA; J: TRBJ2-3
DNA: TGTGCCAGCAGCCCGACAGGGTTTAGCAATCAGCCCCAGCATTTT; CDR3: CASSPTGFSNQPQHF; V: TRBV7-2; D: TRBD1; length: 15; size: NA; J: TRBJ1-5
DNA: TGTGCCAGCTCACCCGCAAGACTAGCGGGGGACAATGAGCAGTTCTTC; CDR3: CASSPARLAGDNEQFF; V: TRBV18; D: TRBD2; length: 16; size: NA; J: TRBJ2-1
DNA: TGTGCCATCACCGCGTCGGGGGGAGGCACAGATACGCAGTATTTT; CDR3: CAITASGGGTDTQYF; V: TRBV10-3; D: TRBD2; length: 15; size: NA; J: TRBJ2-3
DNA: TGTGCCACCAGTGCCGCCGGAGGGCGCGGGGAGACCCAGTACTTC; CDR3: CATSAAGGRGETQYF; V: TRBV24-1; D: NA; length: 15; size: NA; J: TRBJ2-5
DNA: TGTGCCAGCAGTGAATCGCGGGCCAGACGAAATGAAAAACTGTTTTTT; CDR3: CASSESRARRNEKLFF; V: TRBV2; D: NA; length: 16; size: NA; J: TRBJ1-4
DNA: TGTGCCAGCTCACCAGTAGCGGGGGGCCCCAATGAGCAGTTCTTC; CDR3: CASSPVAGGPNEQFF; V: TRBV18; D: TRBD2; length: 15; size: once; J: TRBJ2-1
DNA: TGTGCCAGCAGCGAGGGACAGGGGAGGTCCTACAATGAGCAGTTCTTC; CDR3: CASSEGQGRSYNEQFF; V: TRBV9; D: TRBD1; length: 16; size: once; J: TRBJ2-1
DNA: TGTGCCAGCAGTCTGACAGGGGAGAACACTGAAGCTTTCTTT; CDR3: CASSLTGENTEAFF; V: TRBV6-4; D: TRBD1; length: 14; size: few; J: TRBJ1-1
DNA: TGTGCCAGCAGCTCTAAATTGGGTAGCGGGGGAACCTACAATGAGCAGTTCTTC; CDR3: CASSSKLGSGGTYNEQFF; V: TRBV3-1/TRBV3-2; D: TRBD2; length: 18; size: NA; J: TRBJ2-1
DNA: TGTGCCAGCACCCCGTTGAGGAGTGAAGCTTTCTTT; CDR3: CASTPLRSEAFF; V: TRBV12-3/TRBV12-4; D: NA; length: 12; size: NA; J: TRBJ1-1
DNA: TGTGCCAGCAGTGAAGGGCAGGGGGCATTGGATACGCAGTATTTT; CDR3: CASSEGQGALDTQYF; V: TRBV6-1; D: TRBD1; length: 15; size: NA; J: TRBJ2-3
DNA: TGTGCCAGCAGTTCGACCCTAGCGGGGGGCTGGAATACGCAGTATTTT; CDR3: CASSSTLAGGWNTQYF; V: TRBV28; D: TRBD2; length: 16; size: NA; J: TRBJ2-3
DNA: TGTGCCAGCAGTTATTCTAGGGGGACTAATGAAAAACTGTTTTTT; CDR3: CASSYSRGTNEKLFF; V: TRBV6-5; D: NA; length: 15; size: NA; J: TRBJ1-4
DNA: TGTGCCTGGGATCCCGGTTCGGGGGGCTACACCTTC; CDR3: CAWDPGSGGYTF; V: TRBV30; D: NA; length: 12; size: few; J: TRBJ1-2
DNA: TGTGCCAGCTCACTTCAGGGGGCTGAAGCTTTCTTT; CDR3: CASSLQGAEAFF; V: TRBV18; D: TRBD1; length: 12; size: NA; J: TRBJ1-1
DNA: TGTGCCAGCAGGGCCGATAACACCGGGGAGCTGTTTTTT; CDR3: CASRADNTGELFF; V: TRBV6-5; D: NA; length: 13; size: once; J: TRBJ2-2
DNA: TGCGCCAGCAGCCAAGATTTCGTCCCCGGGACAGTCCTTTCACCCCTCCACTTT; CDR3: CASSQDFVPGTVLSPLHF; V: TRBV4-3; D: TRBD1; length: 18; size: NA; J: TRBJ1-6
DNA: TGTGCCAGTAGTACGCCGGGACAGGGGCGGGGTGGCTACACCTTC; CDR3: CASSTPGQGRGGYTF; V: TRBV19; D: TRBD1; length: 15; size: few; J: TRBJ1-2
DNA: TGTGCCAGCAGCCGGAGTGACTCTGGAAACACCATATATTTT; CDR3: CASSRSDSGNTIYF; V: TRBV7-9; D: NA; length: 14; size: NA; J: TRBJ1-3
DNA: TGTGCCAGCTCACCCCTAGGCGATGAGCAGTTCTTC; CDR3: CASSPLGDEQFF; V: TRBV18; D: NA; length: 12; size: NA; J: TRBJ2-1
DNA: TGTGCCAGCAGCTCCCCCGGGGGGACCGACACTGAAGCTTTCTTT; CDR3: CASSSPGGTDTEAFF; V: TRBV7-9; D: NA; length: 15; size: NA; J: TRBJ1-1
DNA: TGCAGCGTGGATCGGACAGGGGAAAACTATGGCTACACCTTC; CDR3: CSVDRTGENYGYTF; V: TRBV29-1; D: TRBD1; length: 14; size: NA; J: TRBJ1-2
DNA: TGTGCCAGCAGCCCCGGGACATCGGCTGGAAACACCATATATTTT; CDR3: CASSPGTSAGNTIYF; V: TRBV9; D: NA; length: 15; size: NA; J: TRBJ1-3
DNA: TGTGCCAGCAGTGAAGGCCAGGGGGCCTATGGCTACACCTTC; CDR3: CASSEGQGAYGYTF; V: TRBV6-1; D: TRBD1; length: 14; size: NA; J: TRBJ1-2
DNA: TGTGCCAGCAGCTCCCTCGACAGACTTTACAATGAGCAGTTCTTC; CDR3: CASSSLDRLYNEQFF; V: TRBV13; D: NA; length: 15; size: NA; J: TRBJ2-1
DNA: TGTGCCAGCAGCTCAGCTTACAGGGACACTGAAGCTTTCTTT; CDR3: CASSSAYRDTEAFF; V: TRBV7-8; D: NA; length: 14; size: NA; J: TRBJ1-1
DNA: TGTGCCAGCAGTGCGGGGGACGTTAGCACAGATACGCAGTATTTT; CDR3: CASSAGDVSTDTQYF; V: TRBV2; D: NA; length: 15; size: NA; J: TRBJ2-3
DNA: TGTGCCATCAGTGAACTAGCGAGGGGGTTCACGTCCACAGATACGCAGTATTTT; CDR3: CAISELARGFTSTDTQYF; V: TRBV10-3; D: NA; length: 18; size: NA; J: TRBJ2-3
DNA: TGCAGCGCTCCGGGACAGGGGCGAGAGACCCAGTACTTC; CDR3: CSAPGQGRETQYF; V: TRBV29-1; D: TRBD1; length: 13; size: NA; J: TRBJ2-5
DNA: TGTGCCAGCAGCCCGGGTCGGGCTAACTATGGCTACACCTTC; CDR3: CASSPGRANYGYTF; V: TRBV28; D: NA; length: 14; size: NA; J: TRBJ1-2
DNA: TGCGCCAGCAGCCCAGGGGCAGGAATTGTTGGAAAACTGTTTTTT; CDR3: CASSPGAGIVGKLFF; V: TRBV5-1; D: NA; length: 15; size: NA; J: TRBJ1-4
DNA: TGTGCCAGCAGCTTAGCGGGCAGTTTAAATGAGCAGTTCTTC; CDR3: CASSLAGSLNEQFF; V: TRBV7-9; D: NA; length: 14; size: NA; J: TRBJ2-1
DNA: TGTGCCACCAGTGATTTGCCAGGCCAGCCCCAGCATTTT; CDR3: CATSDLPGQPQHF; V: TRBV24-1; D: NA; length: 13; size: NA; J: TRBJ1-5
DNA: TGTGCCAGCAGACCCGACAGGGATCAGGGTGGCTACACCTTC; CDR3: CASRPDRDQGGYTF; V: TRBV6-5; D: TRBD1; length: 14; size: few; J: TRBJ1-2
DNA: TGCAGCGTTACAGGGGGAGACTATGGCTACACCTTC; CDR3: CSVTGGDYGYTF; V: TRBV29-1; D: TRBD1; length: 12; size: NA; J: TRBJ1-2
DNA: TGTGCCAGCACCCCAACAGGGGCTGGGGCCAACGTCCTGACTTTC; CDR3: CASTPTGAGANVLTF; V: TRBV6-5; D: TRBD1; length: 15; size: NA; J: TRBJ2-6